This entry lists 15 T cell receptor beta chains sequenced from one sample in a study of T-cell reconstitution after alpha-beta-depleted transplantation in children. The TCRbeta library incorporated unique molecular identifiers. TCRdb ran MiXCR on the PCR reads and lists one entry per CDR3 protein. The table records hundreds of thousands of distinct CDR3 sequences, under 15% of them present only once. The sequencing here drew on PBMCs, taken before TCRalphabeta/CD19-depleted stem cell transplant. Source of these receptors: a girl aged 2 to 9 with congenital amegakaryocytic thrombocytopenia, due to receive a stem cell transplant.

The CDR3 DNA reads TGCAGTGCTAGAAATGGGGCGGGAGTTCGCTTAGATGAGCAGTTCTTC. This codes for CSARNGAGVRLDEQFF. The chain has TRBV20-1 and TRBJ2-1; 7 bases align to TRBD2. The germline CDR1 and CDR2 sequences are DFQATT and SNEGSKA (reference sequence). Trimming cost V 2 bases and J 8 bases; bases outside gene matches: 15. The CDR3 sequence is 16 residues long.

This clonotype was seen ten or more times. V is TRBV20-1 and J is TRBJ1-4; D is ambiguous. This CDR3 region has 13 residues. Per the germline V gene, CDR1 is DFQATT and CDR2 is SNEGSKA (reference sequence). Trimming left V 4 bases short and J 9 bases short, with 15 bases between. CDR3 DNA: TGCAGTGCTAATGTGGAGGTCTCCAAAAAACTGTTTTTT. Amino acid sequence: CSANVEVSKKLFF.

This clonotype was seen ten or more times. The CDR3 nucleotides read TGCGCCAGAATCCAGGCGGCGCAAGCGGGGGACACTGAAGCTTTCTTT. This encodes CARIQAAQAGDTEAFF. The chain links TRBV10-1 to TRBJ1-1; a weak D match, TRBD1 (5 bases). The V end lost 9 bases, the J end lost 3 bases, and 23 bases lay between the germline ends. This CDR3 has 16 residues. Germline loops: CDR1 WNHNN, CDR2 SYGVQD (reference sequence).

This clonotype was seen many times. The CDR3 is CATYTGVGYTF. Written as DNA, the CDR3 is TGTGCCACCTATACAGGGGTCGGCTACACCTTC. V is TRBV27 and J is TRBJ1-2; 7 nucleotides align to TRBD1. V gave up 10 bases and J gave up 8 bases; unmatched junction bases: 7. Germline CDR1 is MNHEY and CDR2 is SMNVEV (reference sequence). The CDR3 loop spans 11 amino acids.

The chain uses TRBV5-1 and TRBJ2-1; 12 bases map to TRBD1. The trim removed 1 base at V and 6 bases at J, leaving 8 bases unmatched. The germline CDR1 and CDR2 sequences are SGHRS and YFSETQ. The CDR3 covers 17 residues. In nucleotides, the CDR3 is TGCGCCAGCAGCTTGTCAACCGGGACAGGGGGCTTCAATGAGCAGTTCTTC. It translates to CASSLSTGTGGFNEQFF.

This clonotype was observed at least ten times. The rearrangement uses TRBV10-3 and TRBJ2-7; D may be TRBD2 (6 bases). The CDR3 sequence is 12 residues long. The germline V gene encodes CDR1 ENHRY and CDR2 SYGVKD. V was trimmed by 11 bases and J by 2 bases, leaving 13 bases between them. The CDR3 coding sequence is TGTGCCTTCCCGGGAGTTACCTACGAGCAGTACTTC. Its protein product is CAFPGVTYEQYF.

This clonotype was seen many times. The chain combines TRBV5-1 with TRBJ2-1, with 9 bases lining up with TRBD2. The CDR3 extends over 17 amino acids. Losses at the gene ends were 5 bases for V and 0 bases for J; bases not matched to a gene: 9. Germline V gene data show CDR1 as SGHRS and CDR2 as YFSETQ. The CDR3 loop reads CASSPGTSPASYNEQFF. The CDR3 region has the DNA TGCGCCAGCAGTCCCGGGACTAGCCCCGCCTCCTACAATGAGCAGTTCTTC. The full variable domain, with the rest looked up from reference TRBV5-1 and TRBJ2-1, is KAGVTQTPRYLIKTRGQQVTLSCSPISGHRSVSWYQQTPGQGLQFLFEYFSETQRNKGNFPGRFSGRQFSNSRSEMNVSTLELGDSALYLCASSPGTSPASYNEQFFGPGTRLTVL.

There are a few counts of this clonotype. CDR3 protein: CASSQEWGATQETQYF. Here the CDR3 DNA reads TGTGCCAGCAGCCAAGAGTGGGGGGCGACTCAAGAGACCCAGTACTTC. The rearrangement links TRBV3-1 to TRBJ2-5; D may be TRBD1 or TRBD2 (6 bases each). Germline lookup yields CDR1 LGHDT and CDR2 YNNKEL (reference sequence). Trimming cost V 0 bases and J 2 bases, with 13 bases left between them. The CDR3 runs 16 residues.

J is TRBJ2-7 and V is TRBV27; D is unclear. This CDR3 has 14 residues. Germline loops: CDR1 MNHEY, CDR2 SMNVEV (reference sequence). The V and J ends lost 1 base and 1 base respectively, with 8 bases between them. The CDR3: CASSLYLGSYEQYF. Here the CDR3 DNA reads TGTGCCAGCAGTTTATATTTGGGGTCCTACGAGCAGTACTTC.

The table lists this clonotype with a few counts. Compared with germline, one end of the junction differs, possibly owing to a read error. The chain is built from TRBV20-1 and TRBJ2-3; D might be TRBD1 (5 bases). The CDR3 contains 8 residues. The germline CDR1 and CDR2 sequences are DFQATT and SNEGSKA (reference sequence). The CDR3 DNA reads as TGCAGTGCTAGTAACAGGAACTTT. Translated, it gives CSASNRNF.

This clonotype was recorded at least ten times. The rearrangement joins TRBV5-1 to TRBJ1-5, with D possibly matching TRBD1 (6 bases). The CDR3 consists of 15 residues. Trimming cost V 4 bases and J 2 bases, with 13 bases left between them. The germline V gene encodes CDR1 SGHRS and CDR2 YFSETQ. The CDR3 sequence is CASSQTGMGNQPQHF. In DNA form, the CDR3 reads TGCGCCAGCAGCCAAACAGGGATGGGCAATCAGCCCCAGCATTTT. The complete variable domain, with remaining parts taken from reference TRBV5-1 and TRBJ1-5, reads KAGVTQTPRYLIKTRGQQVTLSCSPISGHRSVSWYQQTPGQGLQFLFEYFSETQRNKGNFPGRFSGRQFSNSRSEMNVSTLELGDSALYLCASSQTGMGNQPQHFGDGTRLSIL.

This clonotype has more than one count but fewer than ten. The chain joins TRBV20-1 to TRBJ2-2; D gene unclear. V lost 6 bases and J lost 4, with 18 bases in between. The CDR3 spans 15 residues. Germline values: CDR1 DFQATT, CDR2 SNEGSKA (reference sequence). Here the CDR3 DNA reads TGCAGTGCCTCGGTGGTAGCCAAGACCACCGGGGAGCTGTTTTTT. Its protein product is CSASVVAKTTGELFF.

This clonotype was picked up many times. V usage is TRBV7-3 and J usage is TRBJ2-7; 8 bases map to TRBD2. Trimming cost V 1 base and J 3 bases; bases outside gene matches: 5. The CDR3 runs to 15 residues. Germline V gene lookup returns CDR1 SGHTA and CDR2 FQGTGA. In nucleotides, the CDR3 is TGTGCCAGCAGCTTAATGTCGGGGGGGAACTACGAGCAGTACTTC. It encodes CASSLMSGGNYEQYF.

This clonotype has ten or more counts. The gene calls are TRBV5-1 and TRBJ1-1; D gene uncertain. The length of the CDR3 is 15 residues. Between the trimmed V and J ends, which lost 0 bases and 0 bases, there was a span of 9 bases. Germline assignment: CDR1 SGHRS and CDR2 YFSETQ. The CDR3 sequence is CASSLDSLMNTEAFF. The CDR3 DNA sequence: TGCGCCAGCAGCTTGGACAGTCTCATGAACACTGAAGCTTTCTTT.

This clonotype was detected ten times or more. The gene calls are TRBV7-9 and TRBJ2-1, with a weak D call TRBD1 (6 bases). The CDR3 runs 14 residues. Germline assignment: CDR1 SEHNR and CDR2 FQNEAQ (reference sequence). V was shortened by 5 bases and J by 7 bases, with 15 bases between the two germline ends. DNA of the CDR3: TGTGCCAGCAGCCTTCCCTGGGGGCCGAATGAGCAGTTCTTC. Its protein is CASSLPWGPNEQFF.